The clone carrying this TCR beta chain was seen only once. The sample comes from a study of blood T cell repertoires in COVID-19. Overall study: Acute-phase and convalescent COVID-19 samples originated in the United States, Italy and Spain. The analysed material was cDNA or gDNA that came from T cells, B-cell-depleted T cells, or PBMCs.

V gave up 2 bases and J gave up 3 bases; unmatched junction bases: 4. In germline, CDR1 is GTSNPN, CDR2 SVGIG (reference sequence). This CDR3 has 14 amino acids. In the original analysis: Estimation of nucleated cell counts was performed using reference gene primer amplification. Profiled with immunoSEQ multiplex PCR; TCRdb holds only in-frame clones, not every one. From that table come the V and J calls and clone size; the DNA was used to work out D and trimming. The repertoire has 110,000 to 150,000 clones, about 87% of them found once; the top ten carry 4.3%. This chain uses TRBV30 with TRBJ1-1, with 9 bases aligning to TRBD1. This sequence originates from a woman in her 40s with acute or convalescent COVID-19. The sample taken for sequencing was peripheral blood. The CDR3 sequence is CAWSIHRGHTEAFF. The CDR3 DNA reads as TGTGCCTGGAGTATCCACAGGGGGCACACTGAAGCTTTCTTT.